The next 27 T cell receptor beta chains were all read from a single sample in a study of human T cells and chemical hapten exposure. TCRdb re-analysed the RACE reads in MiXCR, keeping a single row per CDR3 protein. The sample yields approximately 90,000 distinct CDR3 sequences, roughly 8% seen once. Specified time point: healthy volunteer bleed at 2 weeks. Sequencing started from total RNA isolated from unfractionated whole blood. The sample was whole blood. The receptors stem from a female donor in good health. Some clones in this sample may be carry-over from other donors' samples.

V is TRBV6-6 and J is TRBJ1-3, with a tentative D call TRBD1 (5 bases). V was shortened by 6 bases and J by 8 bases, with 17 bases between the two germline ends. CDR1 is MNHNY, CDR2 SVGAGI, per germline (reference sequence). The CDR3 runs to 14 residues. CDR3 protein: CASRTGPHSDTIYF. For the CDR3, the DNA is TGTGCCAGCAGGACGGGACCCCATAGTGACACCATATATTTT.

Ten or more counts support this clonotype. The rearrangement joins TRBV3-1 to TRBJ2-7; 7 bases line up with TRBD2. Germline CDR1 is LGHDT and CDR2 is YNNKEL (reference sequence). The CDR3 totals 15 residues. The junction had 9 bases not matched to a gene; V was cut back by 3 bases and J by 4 bases. In nucleotides, the CDR3 is TGTGCCAGCAGCCAGTTGCCGGGACTAAGATACGAGCAGTACTTC. This gives the protein CASSQLPGLRYEQYF.

This clonotype was seen a few times. This rearrangement joins TRBV7-2 to TRBJ2-5; 7 nucleotides line up with TRBD2. V lost 5 bases, J lost 4 bases, and 7 bases stayed unmatched. The V gene's germline CDR1 is SGHTA and CDR2 FQGNSA. CDR3 size: 14 residues. DNA of the CDR3: TGTGCCAGCAGCAATTCGGGGGAGGGAGAGACCCAGTACTTC. Encoded protein: CASSNSGEGETQYF.

This clonotype was detected many times. This rearrangement joins TRBV20-1 to TRBJ1-4; D is unclear. The length of the CDR3 is 12 residues. CDR1 and CDR2 from the germline V gene are DFQATT and SNEGSKA (reference sequence). V was trimmed by 3 bases and J by 8 bases, leaving 10 bases between them. CDR3 sequence: CSASIPGEKLFF. In DNA, the CDR3 is TGCAGTGCTAGTATCCCGGGAGAAAAACTGTTTTTT.

V and J are TRBV12-3 or TRBV12-4 and TRBJ1-1; no clear D. V gave up 6 bases and J gave up 6 bases, with 14 bases separating them. The CDR3 length is 13 residues. In DNA form, the CDR3 reads TGTGCCAGCAGCCTTAATGGGAGGGCTGAAGCTTTCTTT. Residues: CASSLNGRAEAFF.

J is TRBJ1-5 and V is TRBV19; the match to TRBD1 covers 9 bases. Trimming cost V 5 bases and J 2 bases; bases outside gene matches: 4. The CDR3 is 15 residues long. Germline V gives CDR1 LNHDA, CDR2 SQIVND (reference sequence). The CDR3 region is CASSPDRGGNQPQHF. CDR3 sequence (DNA): TGTGCCAGTAGTCCCGACAGGGGGGGCAATCAGCCCCAGCATTTT. Based on the CDR3 plus reference TRBV19 and TRBJ1-5, the full variable domain is DGGITQSPKYLFRKEGQNVTLSCEQNLNHDAMYWYRQDPGQGLRLIYYSQIVNDFQKGDIAEGYSVSREKKESFPLTVTSAQKNPTAFYLCASSPDRGGNQPQHFGDGTRLSIL.

CDR3 in DNA: TGCAGTGCTAGGGAGGGGGGGACTGGAAACACCATATATTTT. Residues: CSAREGGTGNTIYF. The chain employs TRBV20-1 and TRBJ1-3, with D possibly TRBD1 on 6 matching bases. V was clipped by 3 bases and J by 2 bases, with 11 bases between them. The CDR3 spans 14 residues. The germline gives CDR1 DFQATT, CDR2 SNEGSKA (reference sequence).

The J gene is TRBJ2-1, the V gene TRBV11-2; perhaps TRBD1 as D (5 bases). The CDR3 consists of 15 residues. V was clipped by 4 bases and J by 5 bases, with 15 bases between them. The germline CDR1 and CDR2 sequences are SGHAT and FQNNGV. CDR3 sequence reads: CASSSPRTRHNEQFF. DNA of the CDR3: TGTGCCAGCAGCTCGCCCCGGACAAGACACAATGAGCAGTTCTTC. The variable domain in full, completed from reference TRBV11-2 and TRBJ2-1, reads EAGVAQSPRYKIIEKRQSVAFWCNPISGHATLYWYQQILGQGPKLLIQFQNNGVVDDSQLPKDRFSAERLKGVDSTLKIQPAKLEDSAVYLCASSSPRTRHNEQFFGPGTRLTVL.

The CDR3 DNA is TGTGCCAGCAGTCGGGATGAGCAGTTCTTC. This encodes CASSRDEQFF. The rearrangement links TRBV6-6 to TRBJ2-1; D is unresolved. V gave up 5 bases and J gave up 8 bases, with 4 bases separating them. The CDR3 contains 10 residues. Germline-derived CDR1 and CDR2 are MNHNY and SVGAGI (reference sequence).

This clonotype was seen more than once but under ten times. The gene calls are TRBV7-6 and TRBJ1-1; TRBD1 agrees at 9 bases. Unmatched junction bases numbered 3, after V lost 4 bases and J lost 0 bases. The CDR3 contains 15 residues. Germline loops: CDR1 SGHVS, CDR2 FNYEAQ. This chain's CDR3 is CASSSGQGLNTEAFF. The CDR3 DNA reads as TGTGCCAGCAGCTCCGGACAGGGGTTGAACACTGAAGCTTTCTTT.

This clonotype was observed a handful of times. The chain recombines TRBV28 with TRBJ1-5; 10 bases match TRBD1. J lost 5 bases, V lost 1 base, and 5 bases had no gene match. Germline CDR1 is MDHEN and CDR2 is SYDVKM. The CDR3 runs 16 residues. CDR3 nucleotide sequence: TGTGCCAGCAGTTTATCCGGGACAGGGGTGGATCAGCCCCAGCATTTT. Its translation: CASSLSGTGVDQPQHF. The variable domain in full, completed from reference TRBV28 and TRBJ1-5, reads DVKVTQSSRYLVKRTGEKVFLECVQDMDHENMFWYRQDPGLGLRLIYFSYDVKMKEKGDIPEGYSVSREKKERFSLILESASTNQTSMYLCASSLSGTGVDQPQHFGDGTRLSIL.

This clonotype turned up a few times. The gene calls are TRBV5-4 and TRBJ2-7; D is unclear. Trimming left V 1 base short and J 3 bases short, with 5 bases between. The germline gives CDR1 SGHNT, CDR2 YYREEE (reference sequence). The CDR3 is 12 residues long. CDR3 protein: CASSLRDYEQYF. The CDR3 coding sequence is TGTGCCAGCAGCTTGAGAGACTACGAGCAGTACTTC.

The chain links TRBV7-9 to TRBJ2-2; no clear D gene. V lost 5 bases to trimming and J lost 1 base, with 8 bases between them. CDR1 and CDR2 from the germline V gene are SEHNR and FQNEAQ (reference sequence). This CDR3 region has 14 residues. The CDR3 reads CASSPSVNTGELFF. The DNA for the CDR3 is TGTGCCAGCAGCCCCAGCGTGAACACCGGGGAGCTGTTTTTT. The full variable domain, its missing parts supplied by reference TRBV7-9 and TRBJ2-2, is DTGVSQNPRHKITKRGQNVTFRCDPISEHNRLYWYRQTLGQGPEFLTYFQNEAQLEKSRLLSDRFSAERPKGSFSTLEIQRTEQGDSAMYLCASSPSVNTGELFFGEGSRLTVL.

As DNA, the CDR3 is TGTGCCAGCACCCCCTCTTCCTCCTACGAGCAGTACTTC. Its protein is CASTPSSSYEQYF. This sequence joins TRBV12-3 or TRBV12-4 and TRBJ2-7; D unresolved. The CDR3 has 13 residues. Trimming took off 7 bases at V and 0 bases at J, with 10 bases between the two ends.

This clonotype was seen a few times. The genes are TRBV2 and TRBJ2-3; 7 bases line up with TRBD1. Germline V CDR1 and CDR2: SNHLY, FYNNEI. V gave up 6 bases and J gave up 0 bases; unmatched junction bases: 3. The CDR3 length is 14 residues. The CDR3 sequence is CASRRTGSTDTQYF. The CDR3 nucleotides are TGTGCCAGCAGAAGGACAGGAAGCACAGATACGCAGTATTTT.

This clonotype turned up a few times. The rearrangement joins TRBV28 to TRBJ1-1; perhaps TRBD1 as D (5 bases). The germline gives CDR1 MDHEN, CDR2 SYDVKM. This CDR3 is built from 11 residues. CDR3 in amino acids: CVGRSNTEAFF. The DNA of the CDR3 is TGTGTGGGGCGATCAAACACTGAAGCTTTCTTT.

The CDR3 sequence: CASSLYQGANTEAFF. In DNA form, the CDR3 reads TGTGCCAGCAGTTTATATCAGGGGGCGAACACTGAAGCTTTCTTT. This chain joins TRBV27 and TRBJ1-1; 8 nucleotides match TRBD1. V lost 1 base, J lost 1 base, and 2 bases stayed unmatched. The CDR3 is made up of 15 amino acids. Germline CDR1 reads MNHEY; CDR2 reads SMNVEV (reference sequence).

This clonotype was counted a few times. V and J are TRBV5-5 and TRBJ2-2; 8 nucleotides line up with TRBD1. Germline assignment: CDR1 SGHKS and CDR2 YYEKEE (reference sequence). CDR3 length: 13 residues. V lost 4 bases, J lost 6 bases, and 2 bases stayed unmatched. The CDR3 DNA reads TGTGCCAGCAGCATGACAGGGGCCGGGGAGCTGTTTTTT. The encoded protein is CASSMTGAGELFF.

This rearrangement joins TRBV30 to TRBJ2-3; TRBD2 matches at 13 bases. The trim removed 4 bases at V and 2 bases at J, leaving 3 bases unmatched. CDR1 is GTSNPN and CDR2 is SVGIG in the germline V gene (reference sequence). CDR3 length: 15 residues. CDR3 in DNA: TGTGCCTGGACTGGACTAGCGGGAGTCACAGATACGCAGTATTTT. It encodes CAWTGLAGVTDTQYF. Full variable domain (missing parts from reference TRBV30 and TRBJ2-3): SQTIHQWPATLVQPVGSPLSLECTVEGTSNPNLYWYRQAAGRGLQLLFYSVGIGQISSEVPQNLSASRPQDRQFILSSKKLLLSDSGFYLCAWTGLAGVTDTQYFGPGTRLTVL.

This clonotype was counted ten times or more. The chain couples TRBV29-1 to TRBJ1-1, with a tentative D call TRBD1 (6 bases). Germline V lookup: CDR1 SQVTM, CDR2 ANQGSEA. This CDR3 region has 16 residues. V was clipped by 2 bases and J by 1 base, with 17 bases between them. CDR3 residues: CSVEIRGDLKNTEAFF. CDR3 sequence (DNA): TGCAGCGTTGAAATAAGGGGGGATTTAAAGAACACTGAAGCTTTCTTT.

This clonotype was observed at least ten times. The chain couples TRBV5-1 to TRBJ2-7; no firm D call. Per germline, CDR1 SGHRS and CDR2 YFSETQ. V lost 0 bases and J lost 2, with 12 bases in between. The CDR3 is made up of 15 amino acids. CDR3 sequence (DNA): TGCGCCAGCAGCTTGGCGTTTGGGCAGACCTACGAGCAGTACTTC. This codes for CASSLAFGQTYEQYF.

This clonotype was observed a few times. This chain connects TRBV13 to TRBJ2-2; no definite D call. V lost 3 bases to trimming and J lost 7 bases, with 6 bases between them. The CDR3 is 12 residues long. The germline gives CDR1 PRHDT, CDR2 FYEKMQ (reference sequence). This chain's CDR3 is CASSFSDGELFF. For the CDR3, the DNA is TGTGCCAGCAGCTTTTCAGACGGGGAGCTGTTTTTT.

CDR3 amino acids: CASGDSSGANVLTF. CDR3 in DNA: TGTGCCAGCGGGGACAGCTCTGGGGCCAACGTCCTGACTTTC. The chain links TRBV7-9 to TRBJ2-6; 7 bases match TRBD1. The V and J ends lost 8 bases and 0 bases, in that order; junction bases with no gene match: 1. Per the germline V gene, CDR1 is SEHNR and CDR2 is FQNEAQ (reference sequence). The CDR3 is made up of 14 amino acids.

This sequence joins TRBV10-3 and TRBJ2-3; D may be TRBD2 (5 bases). V was pared by 4 bases and J by 0 bases, with 5 bases between. Germline lookup yields CDR1 ENHRY and CDR2 SYGVKD. CDR3 length: 13 residues. CDR3: CAISGGSTDTQYF. CDR3 in DNA: TGTGCCATCAGTGGAGGGAGCACAGATACGCAGTATTTT.

The CDR3: CSAEPGQEYSYEQYF. CDR3 sequence (DNA): TGCAGTGCTGAACCGGGACAGGAATACTCCTACGAGCAGTACTTC. The rearrangement joins TRBV20-1 to TRBJ2-7; 8 bases are a match to TRBD1. CDR3 length: 15 residues. V shed 5 bases, J shed 0 bases, and the junction held 9 bases outside the gene matches. Germline V gene data show CDR1 as DFQATT and CDR2 as SNEGSKA (reference sequence).

This clonotype was seen more than once but under ten times. The chain combines TRBV30 with TRBJ2-7; no reliable D call. V was clipped by 0 bases and J by 4 bases, with 7 bases between them. The CDR3 is 12 residues long. Germline loops: CDR1 GTSNPN, CDR2 SVGIG (reference sequence). The CDR3 DNA sequence: TGTGCCTGGAGTGTTCTGGGGTACGAGCAGTACTTC. This encodes CAWSVLGYEQYF.

DNA of the CDR3: TGTGCCAGCAGTTTTAGCGGGAGGGCCGGGATCTACGAGCAGTACTTC. Protein sequence: CASSFSGRAGIYEQYF. This chain links TRBV12-3 or TRBV12-4 with TRBJ2-7; 11 nucleotides match TRBD2. This CDR3 has 16 amino acids. V gave up 3 bases and J gave up 3 bases; unmatched junction bases: 7.